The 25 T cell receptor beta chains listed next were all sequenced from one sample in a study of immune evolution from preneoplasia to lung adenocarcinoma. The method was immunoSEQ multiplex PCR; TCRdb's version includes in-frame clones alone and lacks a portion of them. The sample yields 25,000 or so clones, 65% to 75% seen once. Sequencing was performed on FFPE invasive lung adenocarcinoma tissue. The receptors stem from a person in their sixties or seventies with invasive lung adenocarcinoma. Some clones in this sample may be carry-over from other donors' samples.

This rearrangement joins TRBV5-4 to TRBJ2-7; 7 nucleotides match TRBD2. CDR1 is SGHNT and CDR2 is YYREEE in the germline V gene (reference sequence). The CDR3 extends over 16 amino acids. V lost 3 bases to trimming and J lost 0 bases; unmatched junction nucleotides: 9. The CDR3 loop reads CASSSYKRTSSYEQYF. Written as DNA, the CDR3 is TGTGCCAGCAGCTCATATAAACGGACTAGCTCCTACGAGCAGTACTTC.

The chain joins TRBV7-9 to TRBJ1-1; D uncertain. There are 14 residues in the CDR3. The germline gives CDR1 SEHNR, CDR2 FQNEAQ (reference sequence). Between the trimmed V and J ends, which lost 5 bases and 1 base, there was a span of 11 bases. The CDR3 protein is CASSRRSGNTEAFF. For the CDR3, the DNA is TGTGCCAGCAGCCGGAGATCAGGGAACACTGAAGCTTTCTTT. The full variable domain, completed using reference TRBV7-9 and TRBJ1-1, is DTGVSQNPRHKITKRGQNVTFRCDPISEHNRLYWYRQTLGQGPEFLTYFQNEAQLEKSRLLSDRFSAERPKGSFSTLEIQRTEQGDSAMYLCASSRRSGNTEAFFGQGTRLTVV.

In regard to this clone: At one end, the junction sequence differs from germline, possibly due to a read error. The CDR3 DNA reads as TGTACCAGCAGCTCTTCCTACGAGCAGTACTTC. As protein: CTSSSSYEQYF. V and J are TRBV11-2 and TRBJ2-7; D uncertain. This CDR3 has 11 residues. Germline-derived CDR1 and CDR2 are SGHAT and FQNNGV. The full variable domain, rest sourced from reference TRBV11-2 and TRBJ2-7, is EAGVAQSPRYKIIEKRQSVAFWCNPISGHATLYWYQQILGQGPKLLIQFQNNGVVDDSQLPKDRFSAERLKGVDSTLKIQPAKLEDSAVYLCTSSSSYEQYFGPGTRLTVT.

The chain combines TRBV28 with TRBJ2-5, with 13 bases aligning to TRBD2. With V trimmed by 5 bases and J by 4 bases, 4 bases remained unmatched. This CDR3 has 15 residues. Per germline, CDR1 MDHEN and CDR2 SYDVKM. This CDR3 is CASSGRLAGGETQYF. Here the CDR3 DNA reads TGTGCCAGCAGTGGACGACTAGCGGGAGGAGAGACCCAGTACTTC.

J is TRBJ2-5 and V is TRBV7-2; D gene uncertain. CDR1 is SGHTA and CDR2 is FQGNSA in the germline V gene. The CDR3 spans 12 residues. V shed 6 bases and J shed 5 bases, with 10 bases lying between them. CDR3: CASSSAWETQYF. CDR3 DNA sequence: TGTGCCAGCAGTTCTGCTTGGGAGACCCAGTACTTC.

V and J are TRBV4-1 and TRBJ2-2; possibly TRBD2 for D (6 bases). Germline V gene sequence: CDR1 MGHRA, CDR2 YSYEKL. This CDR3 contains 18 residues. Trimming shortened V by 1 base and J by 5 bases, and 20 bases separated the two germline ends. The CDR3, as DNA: TGCGCCAGCAGCCAAGGCCCTGGGAACGCCGCGGGAACCGGGGAGCTGTTTTTT. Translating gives CASSQGPGNAAGTGELFF.

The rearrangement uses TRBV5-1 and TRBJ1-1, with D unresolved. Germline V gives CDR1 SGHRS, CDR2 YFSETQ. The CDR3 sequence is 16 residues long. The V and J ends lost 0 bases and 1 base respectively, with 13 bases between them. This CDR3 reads CASSLGGRGGNTEAFF. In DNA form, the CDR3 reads TGCGCCAGCAGCTTGGGTGGCAGAGGAGGGAACACTGAAGCTTTCTTT.

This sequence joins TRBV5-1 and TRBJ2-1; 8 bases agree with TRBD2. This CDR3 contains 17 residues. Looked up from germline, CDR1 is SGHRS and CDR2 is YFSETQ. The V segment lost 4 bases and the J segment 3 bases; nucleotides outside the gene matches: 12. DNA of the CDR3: TGCGCCAGCAGCCGGGGGGGGGCACAAGCGAGCTACAATGAGCAGTTCTTC. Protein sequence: CASSRGGAQASYNEQFF. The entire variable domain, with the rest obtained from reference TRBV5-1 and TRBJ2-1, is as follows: KAGVTQTPRYLIKTRGQQVTLSCSPISGHRSVSWYQQTPGQGLQFLFEYFSETQRNKGNFPGRFSGRQFSNSRSEMNVSTLELGDSALYLCASSRGGAQASYNEQFFGPGTRLTVL.

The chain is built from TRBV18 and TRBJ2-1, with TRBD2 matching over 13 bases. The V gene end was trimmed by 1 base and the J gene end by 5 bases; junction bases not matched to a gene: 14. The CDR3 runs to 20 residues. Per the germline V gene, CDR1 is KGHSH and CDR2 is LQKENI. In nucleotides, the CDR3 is TGTGCCAGCTCACCACGACGACTAGCGGGAGGATCGTCTTTGGACAATGAGCAGTTCTTC. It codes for CASSPRRLAGGSSLDNEQFF.

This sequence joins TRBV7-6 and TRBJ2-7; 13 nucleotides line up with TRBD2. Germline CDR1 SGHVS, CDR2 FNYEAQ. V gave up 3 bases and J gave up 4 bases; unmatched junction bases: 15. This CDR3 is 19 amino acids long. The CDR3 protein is CASSFLKSGTSGTSYEQYF. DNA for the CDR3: TGTGCCAGCAGCTTCCTCAAGAGCGGGACTAGCGGGACAAGTTACGAGCAGTACTTC. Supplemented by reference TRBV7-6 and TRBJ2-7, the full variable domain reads GAGVSQSPRYKVTKRGQDVALRCDPISGHVSLYWYRQALGQGPEFLTYFNYEAQQDKSGLPNDRFSAERPEGSISTLTIQRTEQRDSAMYRCASSFLKSGTSGTSYEQYFGPGTRLTVT.

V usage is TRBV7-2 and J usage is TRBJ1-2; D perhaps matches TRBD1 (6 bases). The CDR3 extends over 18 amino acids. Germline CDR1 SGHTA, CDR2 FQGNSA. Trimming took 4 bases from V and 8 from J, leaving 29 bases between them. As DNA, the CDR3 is TGTGCCAGCAGCTCCCCCCCGGGACATCAAGCTACCCCTCGCGGCTACACCTTC. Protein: CASSSPPGHQATPRGYTF.

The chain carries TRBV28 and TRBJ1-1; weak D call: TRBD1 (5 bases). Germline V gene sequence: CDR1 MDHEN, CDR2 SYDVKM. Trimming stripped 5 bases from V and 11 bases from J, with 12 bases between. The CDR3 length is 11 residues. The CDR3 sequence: CASSLTGGAFF. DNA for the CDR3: TGTGCCAGCAGTCTAACGGGGGGTGCTTTCTTT.

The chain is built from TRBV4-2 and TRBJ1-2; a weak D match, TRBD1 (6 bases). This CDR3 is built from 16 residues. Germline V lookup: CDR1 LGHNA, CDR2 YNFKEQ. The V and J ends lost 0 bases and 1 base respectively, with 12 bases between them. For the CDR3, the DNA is TGTGCCAGCAGCCAAGATCTCAGGGGTAATAACTATGGCTACACCTTC. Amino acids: CASSQDLRGNNYGYTF.

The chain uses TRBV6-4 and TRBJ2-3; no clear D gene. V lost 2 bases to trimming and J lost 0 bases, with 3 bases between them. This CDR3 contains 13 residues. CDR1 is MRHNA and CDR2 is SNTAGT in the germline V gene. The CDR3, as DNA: TGTGCCAGCAGTGACAGGAGCACAGATACGCAGTATTTT. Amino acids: CASSDRSTDTQYF.

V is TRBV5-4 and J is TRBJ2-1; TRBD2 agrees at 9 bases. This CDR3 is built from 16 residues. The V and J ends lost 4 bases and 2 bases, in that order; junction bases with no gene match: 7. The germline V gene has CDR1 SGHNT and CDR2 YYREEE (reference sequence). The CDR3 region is CASSRASGTTYNEQFF. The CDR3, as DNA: TGTGCCAGCAGCCGCGCTAGCGGGACTACCTACAATGAGCAGTTCTTC.

The CDR3 here is CASRGTSVETQYF. In DNA, the CDR3 is TGTGCCAGCAGAGGGACTAGCGTAGAGACCCAGTACTTC. The chain links TRBV6-1 to TRBJ2-5; 10 bases match TRBD2. CDR1 is MNHNS, CDR2 SASEGT, per germline. V gave up 6 bases and J gave up 4 bases; unmatched junction bases: 2. This CDR3 spans 13 amino acids.

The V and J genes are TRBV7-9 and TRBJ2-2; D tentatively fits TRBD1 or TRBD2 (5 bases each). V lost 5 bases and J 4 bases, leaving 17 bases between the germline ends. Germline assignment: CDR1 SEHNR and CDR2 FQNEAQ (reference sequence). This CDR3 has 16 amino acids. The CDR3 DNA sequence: TGTGCCAGCAGCCCTAGGACGGGACCTACCACCGGGGAGCTGTTTTTT. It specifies CASSPRTGPTTGELFF.

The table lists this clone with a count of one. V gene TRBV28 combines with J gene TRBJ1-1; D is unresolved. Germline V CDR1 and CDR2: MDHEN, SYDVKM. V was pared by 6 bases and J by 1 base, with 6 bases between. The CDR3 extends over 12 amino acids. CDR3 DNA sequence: TGTGCCAGCAGGGTGGGGAACACTGAAGCTTTCTTT. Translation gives CASRVGNTEAFF. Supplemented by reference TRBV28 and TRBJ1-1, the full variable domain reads DVKVTQSSRYLVKRTGEKVFLECVQDMDHENMFWYRQDPGLGLRLIYFSYDVKMKEKGDIPEGYSVSREKKERFSLILESASTNQTSMYLCASRVGNTEAFFGQGTRLTVV.

CDR3 DNA: TGCGCCAGCAGCCCGCCGGGGACGAACACTGAAGCTTTCTTT. Protein sequence: CASSPPGTNTEAFF. V gene TRBV5-1 combines with J gene TRBJ1-1, with D maybe TRBD1 (5 bases). The CDR3 is 14 amino acids. Looked up from germline, CDR1 is SGHRS and CDR2 is YFSETQ. Trimming left V 4 bases short and J 1 base short, with 11 bases between.

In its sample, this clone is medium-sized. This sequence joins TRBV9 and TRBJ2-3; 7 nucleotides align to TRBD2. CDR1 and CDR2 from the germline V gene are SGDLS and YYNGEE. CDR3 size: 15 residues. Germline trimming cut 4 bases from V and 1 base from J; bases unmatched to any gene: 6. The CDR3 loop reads CASSSWGGGTDTQYF. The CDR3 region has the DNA TGTGCCAGCAGCTCGTGGGGAGGGGGCACAGATACGCAGTATTTT.

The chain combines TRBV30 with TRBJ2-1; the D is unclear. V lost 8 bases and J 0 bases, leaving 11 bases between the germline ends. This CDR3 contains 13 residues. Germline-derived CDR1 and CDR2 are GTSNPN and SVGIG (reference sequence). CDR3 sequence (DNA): TGTGCCGGGTCAGAAAGCTCCTACAATGAGCAGTTCTTC. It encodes CAGSESSYNEQFF.

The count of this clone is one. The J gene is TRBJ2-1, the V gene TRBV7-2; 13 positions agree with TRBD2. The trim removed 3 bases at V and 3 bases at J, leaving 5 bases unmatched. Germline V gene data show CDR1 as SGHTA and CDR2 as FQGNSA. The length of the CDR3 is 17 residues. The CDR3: CASSLTSGRQGYNEQFF. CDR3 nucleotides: TGTGCCAGCAGCTTGACTAGCGGGAGGCAGGGCTACAATGAGCAGTTCTTC.

The CDR3 is CASSKGEGPTGELFF. CDR3 nucleotides: TGTGCCAGTAGTAAGGGGGAGGGCCCCACCGGGGAGCTGTTTTTT. This chain uses TRBV19 with TRBJ2-2, with a tentative D call TRBD2 (7 bases). The CDR3 has 15 residues. V lost 4 bases to trimming and J lost 4 bases, with 13 bases between them. CDR1 and CDR2 from the germline V gene are LNHDA and SQIVND (reference sequence).

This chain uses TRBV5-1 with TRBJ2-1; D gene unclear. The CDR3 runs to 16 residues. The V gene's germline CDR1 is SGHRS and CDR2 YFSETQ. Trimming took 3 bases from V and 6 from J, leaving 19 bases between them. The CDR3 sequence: CASSSQQRSVGNEQFF. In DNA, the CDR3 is TGCGCCAGCAGCTCACAGCAACGATCGGTCGGCAATGAGCAGTTCTTC.

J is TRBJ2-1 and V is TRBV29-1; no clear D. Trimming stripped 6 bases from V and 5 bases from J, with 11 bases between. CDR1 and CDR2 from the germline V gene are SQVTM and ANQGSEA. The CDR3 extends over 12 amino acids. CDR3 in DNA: TGCAGCGTCCCCCGTTGGGACAATGAGCAGTTCTTC. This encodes CSVPRWDNEQFF.